Below, 24 T cell receptor beta chains from the same sample are listed, as sequenced in a study of blood T cell repertoires in COVID-19. Data came from immunoSEQ multiplex PCR; TCRdb stores just in-frame clones and leaves some out. The table includes 350,000 to 450,000 clones, about nine tenths detected once. The material sequenced was peripheral blood. These receptors came from a woman between 35 and 50 years old with COVID-19, enrolled during active disease.

Points on this clone: This specimen includes other DNA sequences encoding the same CDR3. CDR3 coding DNA: TGCGCCAGCAGCCAGGGCGGGGGAAGCTCCTACGAGCAGTACTTC. Amino acid sequence: CASSQGGGSSYEQYF. The genes are TRBV4-1 and TRBJ2-7; 7 bases are shared with TRBD2. The V gene end was trimmed by 3 bases and the J gene end by 0 bases; junction bases not matched to a gene: 5. The CDR3 spans 15 residues. Germline values: CDR1 MGHRA, CDR2 YSYEKL.

The rearrangement joins TRBV24-1 to TRBJ1-5; 9 nucleotides agree with TRBD1. Germline values: CDR1 KGHDR, CDR2 SFDVKD. CDR3 length: 21 residues. The junction had 18 bases not matched to a gene; V was cut back by 3 bases and J by 1 base. CDR3 coding DNA: TGTGCCACCAGTGATGCCGTTAGGACAGGGGACCCGAGTGGGAGCAATCAGCCCCAGCATTTT. It translates to CATSDAVRTGDPSGSNQPQHF.

This rearrangement joins TRBV2 to TRBJ2-7; possible D gene TRBD1, 8 bases. Germline V CDR1 and CDR2: SNHLY, FYNNEI. Trimming took off 3 bases at V and 5 bases at J, with 17 bases between the two ends. CDR3 length: 15 amino acids. The CDR3, as DNA: TGTGCCAGCAGTGACTTACAGGGGGGGGTGGACGAGCAGTACTTC. Residues: CASSDLQGGVDEQYF.

The chain links TRBV9 to TRBJ2-3; TRBD2 might be the D (5 bases). The germline V gene has CDR1 SGDLS and CDR2 YYNGEE. V shed 2 bases and J shed 1 base, with 8 bases lying between them. CDR3 size: 14 residues. The CDR3 DNA follows: TGTGCCAGCAGCGTTAGCGAACGCACAGATACGCAGTATTTT. It encodes CASSVSERTDTQYF.

This clone has a handful of counts. The chain carries TRBV18 and TRBJ1-3, with a tentative D call TRBD1 (6 bases). The CDR3 spans 16 residues. The germline gives CDR1 KGHSH, CDR2 LQKENI. The V end lost 6 bases, the J end lost 0 bases, and 15 bases lay between the germline ends. The CDR3 sequence is CASSLGQSGSGNTIYF. In DNA form, the CDR3 reads TGTGCCAGCTCCCTCGGACAGTCAGGCTCTGGAAACACCATATATTTT.

The chain is built from TRBV28 and TRBJ2-1; 7 bases align to TRBD1. After removal of 6 bases from V and 3 bases from J, the junction contained 2 bases not matched to a gene. The length of the CDR3 is 13 residues. CDR1 is MDHEN, CDR2 SYDVKM, per germline. In DNA, the CDR3 is TGTGCCAGCAGCTGGGACAGCTACAATGAGCAGTTCTTC. This codes for CASSWDSYNEQFF.

The chain employs TRBV27 and TRBJ2-3; TRBD2 aligns across 11 bases. The ends lost 7 bases at V and 2 bases at J; junction bases unmatched: 5. This CDR3 spans 15 amino acids. The germline CDR1 and CDR2 sequences are MNHEY and SMNVEV (reference sequence). The CDR3 DNA follows: TGTGCCAGCAACCTTAGCGGGAGGGCCACAGATACGCAGTATTTT. This codes for CASNLSGRATDTQYF.

V and J are TRBV27 and TRBJ2-1; 11 bases line up with TRBD2. Trimming took 6 bases from V and 4 from J; bases not matched to a gene: 11. The length of the CDR3 is 17 residues. The germline CDR1 and CDR2 sequences are MNHEY and SMNVEV (reference sequence). CDR3 coding DNA: TGTGCCAGCAGCCCGAGGCTAGCGGGGGGTTTATACAATGAGCAGTTCTTC. Its protein is CASSPRLAGGLYNEQFF.

This clone showed up just once. This sequence joins TRBV7-2 and TRBJ1-2; 7 positions agree with TRBD1. The CDR3 has 15 amino acids. V gave up 3 bases and J gave up 2 bases; unmatched junction bases: 6. Germline CDR1 reads SGHTA; CDR2 reads FQGNSA. The CDR3 reads CASSFDRASNYGYTF. DNA for the CDR3: TGTGCCAGCAGCTTTGACAGGGCATCAAACTATGGCTACACCTTC.

The CDR3 loop is CASSMGLIYGYTF. DNA of the CDR3: TGTGCCAGTAGTATGGGACTGATTTATGGCTACACCTTC. The chain is built from TRBV19 and TRBJ1-2; TRBD1 is a possible D gene (5 bases). This CDR3 is built from 13 residues. Between the trimmed V and J ends, which lost 3 bases and 5 bases, there was a span of 10 bases. Germline lookup yields CDR1 LNHDA and CDR2 SQIVND (reference sequence).

The rearrangement uses TRBV30 and TRBJ2-7; TRBD2 might be the D (6 bases). CDR1 is GTSNPN, CDR2 SVGIG, per germline (reference sequence). Trimming took 6 bases from V and 4 from J, leaving 10 bases between them. The CDR3 consists of 11 residues. CDR3 in DNA: TGTGCCTGTGGGCGGGATTACGAGCAGTACTTC. Translation gives CACGRDYEQYF.

The genes are TRBV10-3 and TRBJ2-1, with 9 bases identical to TRBD2. The CDR3 runs to 17 residues. Germline assignment: CDR1 ENHRY and CDR2 SYGVKD. V dropped 2 bases and J dropped 8; count of bases not matched to a gene: 13. For the CDR3, the DNA is TGTGCCATCAGTGAGCCAGGACTAGCGCCTGGGAAGTATGAGCAGTTCTTC. Residues: CAISEPGLAPGKYEQFF.

The chain couples TRBV28 to TRBJ1-1, with 8 bases fitting TRBD1. Germline trimming cut 8 bases from V and 7 bases from J; bases unmatched to any gene: 12. CDR1 and CDR2 (germline): MDHEN, SYDVKM. CDR3 length equals 14 residues. The CDR3 is CASFSGGGQSEAFF. DNA for the CDR3: TGTGCCAGCTTCTCAGGGGGCGGTCAAAGTGAAGCTTTCTTT.

DNA of the CDR3: TGTGCCTGGAGTGAACTCTATGGCTACACCTTC. It translates to CAWSELYGYTF. The rearrangement links TRBV30 to TRBJ1-2; D not certain. The germline V gene encodes CDR1 GTSNPN and CDR2 SVGIG (reference sequence). V was cut by 1 base and J by 4 bases, with 4 bases left in between. The CDR3 loop spans 11 amino acids.

V and J are TRBV2 and TRBJ2-7; tentative D call: TRBD1 (5 bases). Germline V lookup: CDR1 SNHLY, CDR2 FYNNEI. CDR3 length: 13 amino acids. The ends were cut back, 5 bases at V and 2 bases at J, with 10 bases in the middle. The DNA for the CDR3 is TGTGCCAGCAGTCCAGACAGAACCTACGAGCAGTACTTC. Amino acid sequence: CASSPDRTYEQYF.

The chain links TRBV12-3 or TRBV12-4 to TRBJ2-3; a possible D gene is TRBD1 (5 bases). The CDR3 extends over 12 amino acids. The V end was cut by 6 bases, the J end by 6 bases, with 10 bases between. The CDR3 coding sequence is TGTGCCAGCAGCCCCGCAGGGGATACGCAGTATTTT. It yields the protein CASSPAGDTQYF.

This rearrangement joins TRBV6-1 to TRBJ2-5; 7 bases map to TRBD1. CDR1 and CDR2 from the germline V gene are MNHNS and SASEGT. V shed 0 bases and J 7 bases; nucleotides not matched to a gene: 5. The CDR3 covers 14 residues. The CDR3 DNA reads as TGTGCCAGCAGTGAAGCGGCAGCAGGGGGGACCCAGTACTTC. It specifies CASSEAAAGGTQYF.

The chain uses TRBV4-2 and TRBJ1-1; TRBD1 matches 8 bases. The CDR3 totals 17 residues. J lost 2 bases, V lost 1 base, and 9 bases had no gene match. Germline CDR1 is LGHNA and CDR2 is YNFKEQ. CDR3 loop: CASSQAPDRAINTEAFF. CDR3 nucleotide sequence: TGTGCCAGCAGCCAAGCTCCGGACAGGGCCATTAACACTGAAGCTTTCTTT.

J is TRBJ1-3 and V is TRBV7-3; D is perhaps TRBD1 (5 bases). The germline gives CDR1 SGHTA, CDR2 FQGTGA. The CDR3 has 15 residues. Trimming cost V 5 bases and J 0 bases, with 11 bases left between them. CDR3 DNA sequence: TGTGCCAGCAGCCGCGACAGTTCCTCTGGAAACACCATATATTTT. It specifies CASSRDSSSGNTIYF.

Only one count was recorded for this clone. J is TRBJ2-1 and V is TRBV9; the D is unclear. The V gene's germline CDR1 is SGDLS and CDR2 YYNGEE. The CDR3 spans 14 residues. V lost 0 bases and J lost 3, with 7 bases in between. CDR3 bases: TGTGCCAGCAGCGTAGGTAGCCTCTACAATGAGCAGTTCTTC. This codes for CASSVGSLYNEQFF.

V usage is TRBV5-1 and J usage is TRBJ1-6; possibly TRBD1 for D (6 bases). V lost 5 bases and J 6 bases, leaving 15 bases between the germline ends. The germline V gene has CDR1 SGHRS and CDR2 YFSETQ. This CDR3 is built from 15 residues. This CDR3 reads CASRPRTVTNSPLHF. CDR3 DNA: TGCGCCAGCAGACCCCGGACAGTTACTAATTCACCCCTCCACTTT.

This chain connects TRBV3-1 (or the pseudogene TRBV3-2) to TRBJ1-2; no firm D call. CDR1 is LGHDT, CDR2 YNNKEL, per germline (reference sequence). CDR3 size: 18 residues. With 0 bases removed from V and 0 bases from J, the gap between germline ends came to 17 bases. CDR3 loop: CASSQEVAEEGANYGYTF. The CDR3, as DNA: TGTGCCAGCAGCCAAGAAGTGGCAGAAGAAGGAGCTAACTATGGCTACACCTTC.

CDR3: CASSNPRTESDTQYF. CDR3 nucleotide sequence: TGTGCCAGCAGTAACCCCCGGACAGAATCCGATACGCAGTATTTT. The chain has TRBV7-9 and TRBJ2-3; D may be TRBD1 (6 bases). V was shortened by 6 bases and J by 6 bases, with 19 bases between the two germline ends. The CDR3 contains 15 residues. Germline CDR1 SEHNR, CDR2 FQNEAQ (reference sequence).

The CDR3 nucleotides read TGCGCCAGCAGCCAAGCTGGAGGCGGCCTTGGGAATTCACCCCTCCACTTT. Amino acid sequence: CASSQAGGGLGNSPLHF. V is TRBV4-1 and J is TRBJ1-6; D is ambiguous. Germline V gene lookup returns CDR1 MGHRA and CDR2 YSYEKL. This CDR3 comprises 17 residues. Trimming removed 1 base from V and 7 bases from J, with 17 bases in between.